This T cell receptor (beta chain) was sequenced for a study of response to subunit inactivated influenza vaccine. Findings of the study overall: With each seasonal influenza vaccination, the authors suggested, few new T cells are recruited.

TCRdb itself ran the RT-PCR reads through MiXCR, one entry per CDR3 protein. The sample holds roughly 290,000 distinct CDR3 sequences, 21% seen once. This clonotype was seen only once. As yet, its antigen is unknown. The CDR3 loop spans 12 amino acids. V was clipped by 1 base and J by 7 bases, with 8 bases between them. The germline CDR1 and CDR2 sequences are LGHDT and YNNKEL (reference sequence). The rearrangement uses TRBV3-1 and TRBJ2-7; perhaps D is TRBD1 or TRBD2 (5 bases each). This specimen was PBMCs from blood, taken 21 months after vaccination. This receptor was obtained from a man in his fifties or sixties who received an inactivated influenza vaccine. Written as DNA, the CDR3 is TGTGCCAGCAGCCAAGGGTGGGGGGAGCAGTACTTC. Residues: CASSQGWGEQYF.